The 19 T cell receptor beta chains listed next were all sequenced from one sample in a study of blood T cell repertoires in COVID-19. Only in-frame clones appear in the TCRdb table, and some are missing; sequencing was by immunoSEQ multiplex PCR. The table lists about 210,000 clones, 82% of them singletons. The sample consisted of peripheral blood. These receptors were taken from a woman in her 70s with COVID-19, enrolled during active disease.

The V call is TRBV2, the J call TRBJ1-2; 8 bases line up with TRBD1. J was trimmed by 8 bases and V by 3 bases; bases with no gene match: 8. CDR1 is SNHLY, CDR2 FYNNEI, per germline. This CDR3 is built from 14 residues. The CDR3 protein is CASSDIQGAVGYTF. The CDR3, as DNA: TGTGCCAGCAGTGACATTCAGGGGGCGGTAGGCTACACCTTC.

The J gene is TRBJ2-2, the V gene TRBV7-3; weak D call: TRBD1 (7 bases). CDR1 is SGHTA and CDR2 is FQGTGA in the germline V gene. This CDR3 is built from 14 residues. The V end lost 5 bases, the J end lost 4 bases, and 11 bases lay between the germline ends. Written as DNA, the CDR3 is TGTGCCAGCAGCACAGGGGACTTCACCGGGGAGCTGTTTTTT. Amino acid sequence: CASSTGDFTGELFF.

This chain uses TRBV6-5 with TRBJ2-7, with a possible D match to TRBD1 (6 bases). Germline loops: CDR1 MNHEY, CDR2 SVGAGI. V was pared by 0 bases and J by 2 bases, with 8 bases between. CDR3 size: 14 residues. CDR3 DNA sequence: TGTGCCAGCAGTTACTCAGGACAGACCTACGAGCAGTACTTC. It yields the protein CASSYSGQTYEQYF.

The chain joins TRBV9 to TRBJ1-2, with 9 bases lining up with TRBD1. The V gene end was trimmed by 4 bases and the J gene end by 6 bases; junction bases not matched to a gene: 7. CDR3 length: 14 amino acids. Germline CDR1 SGDLS, CDR2 YYNGEE. The CDR3 nucleotides read TGTGCCAGCAGCCCCTCCGGACAGGGGAATGGCTACACCTTC. Translating gives CASSPSGQGNGYTF.

The V gene is TRBV10-3, the J gene TRBJ2-7, with D possibly TRBD2 on 5 matching bases. The germline V gene encodes CDR1 ENHRY and CDR2 SYGVKD. V gave up 0 bases and J gave up 4 bases, with 13 bases separating them. The CDR3 is 15 amino acids. CDR3 bases: TGTGCCATCAGTGAGTCTGTCCCTACGGGGTACGAGCAGTACTTC. This gives the protein CAISESVPTGYEQYF.

This sequence joins TRBV24-1 and TRBJ2-1; TRBD2 might be the D (5 bases). Trimming left V 4 bases short and J 10 bases short, with 13 bases between. Germline CDR1 and CDR2: KGHDR and SFDVKD. This CDR3 comprises 13 residues. The CDR3 spells CATSDPQTREQFF. The CDR3 DNA reads TGTGCCACCAGTGACCCACAAACTAGAGAGCAGTTCTTC.

The chain joins TRBV5-1 to TRBJ2-5; D is undetermined. The CDR3 has 13 residues. Deletions cut 2 bases from V and 5 bases from J, with 10 bases between. Germline-derived CDR1 and CDR2 are SGHRS and YFSETQ. The CDR3 DNA is TGCGCCAGCAGCTTTGTCGCGAGGGAGACCCAGTACTTC. Translated, it gives CASSFVARETQYF.

CDR3 region: CASSLGDIGKETQYF. CDR3 sequence (DNA): TGCGCCAGCAGCTTGGGGGACATTGGAAAAGAGACCCAGTACTTC. The rearrangement links TRBV5-1 to TRBJ2-5; a weak D match, TRBD1 (6 bases). In germline, CDR1 is SGHRS, CDR2 YFSETQ. The CDR3 totals 15 residues. The V end lost 0 bases, the J end lost 3 bases, and 12 bases lay between the germline ends.

This rearrangement joins TRBV9 to TRBJ2-3; 8 bases line up with TRBD2. In germline, CDR1 is SGDLS, CDR2 YYNGEE. V shed 3 bases and J 4 bases; nucleotides not matched to a gene: 13. This CDR3 is built from 17 residues. CDR3 coding DNA: TGTGCCAGCAGCGCCCCCTCGGCTCCGGGAGGGCCAGATACGCAGTATTTT. It is translated as CASSAPSAPGGPDTQYF.

This chain uses TRBV7-3 with TRBJ2-3; 7 bases are a match to TRBD2. Losses at the gene ends were 4 bases for V and 2 bases for J; bases not matched to a gene: 3. Germline loops: CDR1 SGHTA, CDR2 FQGTGA. This CDR3 contains 14 residues. The CDR3 spells CASSSGLVTDTQYF. The CDR3 DNA follows: TGTGCCAGCAGCTCCGGACTAGTCACAGATACGCAGTATTTT.

This chain uses TRBV11-2 with TRBJ2-1; 15 bases match TRBD2. V trimming: 5 bases; J trimming: 5 bases; junction bases outside the gene matches: 10. From germline, CDR1 is SGHAT and CDR2 FQNNGV. The CDR3 loop spans 18 amino acids. The CDR3: CASSKGLAGGPRNNEQFF. CDR3 bases: TGTGCCAGCAGCAAGGGACTAGCGGGAGGCCCCCGTAACAATGAGCAGTTCTTC. Supplemented by reference TRBV11-2 and TRBJ2-1, the full variable domain reads EAGVAQSPRYKIIEKRQSVAFWCNPISGHATLYWYQQILGQGPKLLIQFQNNGVVDDSQLPKDRFSAERLKGVDSTLKIQPAKLEDSAVYLCASSKGLAGGPRNNEQFFGPGTRLTVL.

V is TRBV6-2 or TRBV6-3 and J is TRBJ1-5; D unresolved. Trimming stripped 2 bases from V and 3 bases from J, with 20 bases between. Germline CDR1 MNHEY, CDR2 SVGEGT. This CDR3 spans 18 amino acids. The DNA of the CDR3 is TGTGCCAGCAGTTACATTTCGATTTTAGGCGGGGTCAATCAGCCCCAGCATTTT. This gives the protein CASSYISILGGVNQPQHF.

The CDR3 DNA is TGTGCCAGCAGCTTGGGACTAGCGGGAGCTGCAGATACGCAGTATTTT. Its translation: CASSLGLAGAADTQYF. This chain connects TRBV5-6 to TRBJ2-3; TRBD2 matches 12 bases. From germline, CDR1 is SGHDT and CDR2 YYEEEE. The CDR3 length is 16 residues. V dropped 0 bases and J dropped 4; count of bases not matched to a gene: 3.

The gene calls are TRBV14 and TRBJ2-7; a possible D gene is TRBD1 (5 bases). Trimming took 1 base from V and 9 from J, leaving 13 bases between them. This CDR3 has 13 residues. Germline CDR1 and CDR2: SGHDN and FVKESK. As DNA, the CDR3 is TGTGCCAGCAGCCAAGTTAGGGGCGTCGGGCAGTACTTC. Its translation: CASSQVRGVGQYF.

V gene TRBV18 combines with J gene TRBJ1-5, with a possible D match to TRBD1 (6 bases). The CDR3 consists of 13 residues. Germline V gene lookup returns CDR1 KGHSH and CDR2 LQKENI. The germline V and J ends were trimmed by 3 bases and 5 bases, with 8 bases remaining between them. CDR3 protein: CASSPDRHQPQHF. The CDR3 DNA is TGTGCCAGCTCACCTGACAGGCATCAGCCCCAGCATTTT. Based on the CDR3 plus reference TRBV18 and TRBJ1-5, the full variable domain is NAGVMQNPRHLVRRRGQEARLRCSPMKGHSHVYWYRQLPEEGLKFMVYLQKENIIDESGMPKERFSAEFPKEGPSILRIQQVVRGDSAAYFCASSPDRHQPQHFGDGTRLSIL.

The chain couples TRBV29-1 to TRBJ2-7; 9 bases align to TRBD1. The germline CDR1 and CDR2 sequences are SQVTM and ANQGSEA. The length of the CDR3 is 15 residues. V shed 1 base, J shed 6 bases, and the junction held 10 bases outside the gene matches. In nucleotides, the CDR3 is TGCAGCGTTGAAGGGCGAAACGGGACAGGGCGCGAGCAGTACTTC. Its protein product is CSVEGRNGTGREQYF.

The gene calls are TRBV6-1 and TRBJ1-1, with D hard to call. This CDR3 has 16 residues. Germline CDR1 is MNHNS and CDR2 is SASEGT. The V end lost 1 base, the J end lost 1 base, and 13 bases lay between the germline ends. The CDR3: CASSEDLGLPNTEAFF. The CDR3 DNA follows: TGTGCCAGCAGTGAAGATTTAGGACTCCCGAACACTGAAGCTTTCTTT.

For this clone: The junction shows a germline mismatch at one end, possibly a read error. The rearrangement joins TRBV6-5 to TRBJ2-7, with a tentative D call TRBD1 (6 bases). The CDR3 extends over 15 amino acids. Looked up from germline, CDR1 is MNHEY and CDR2 is SVGAGI. The CDR3 loop is CASRYYRDTTYEQYF. The CDR3, as DNA: TGTGCCAGCAGGTACTACCGGGACACCACCTACGAGCAGTACTTC.

A few counts support this clone. The rearrangement uses TRBV7-9 and TRBJ2-7; 9 positions agree with TRBD2. The germline gives CDR1 SEHNR, CDR2 FQNEAQ (reference sequence). V shed 1 base, J shed 4 bases, and the junction held 5 bases outside the gene matches. This CDR3 region has 15 residues. CDR3 residues: CASSLGASGTYEQYF. CDR3 DNA: TGTGCCAGCAGCTTAGGGGCTAGCGGGACTTACGAGCAGTACTTC. The full variable domain, rest sourced from reference TRBV7-9 and TRBJ2-7, is DTGVSQNPRHKITKRGQNVTFRCDPISEHNRLYWYRQTLGQGPEFLTYFQNEAQLEKSRLLSDRFSAERPKGSFSTLEIQRTEQGDSAMYLCASSLGASGTYEQYFGPGTRLTVT.